One and the same sample provided the 32 T cell receptor beta chains below, sequenced in a study of shared clonotypes between healthy human individuals. The assay was immunoSEQ multiplex PCR, and TCRdb's table has in-frame clones only and misses some. The sample lists about 520,000 clones, around 85% seen once, with roughly 12% in the top ten. The specimen sequenced was PBMCs. All receptors derive from a woman in her 40s in good health. Some clones in this sample may be carry-over from other donors' samples.

About this clone itself: A single base is all that separates this from a far larger clone, so a read error is likely. CDR3 region: CASKRTSGRPHGQYF. CDR3 DNA sequence: TGTGCCAGCAAGCGGACTAGCGGGAGGCCCCACGGGCAGTACTTC. The genes are TRBV6-1 and TRBJ2-7; TRBD2 matches at 14 bases. Germline lookup yields CDR1 MNHNS and CDR2 SASEGT. The V segment lost 7 bases and the J segment 9 bases; nucleotides outside the gene matches: 11. The CDR3 runs to 15 residues.

J is TRBJ2-5 and V is TRBV7-9; TRBD1 matches 8 bases. Trimming took 5 bases from V and 2 from J; bases not matched to a gene: 7. From germline, CDR1 is SEHNR and CDR2 FQNEAQ (reference sequence). This CDR3 is built from 15 residues. The CDR3, as DNA: TGTGCCAGCAGCCTAGAGACAGGGGTGCAAGAGACCCAGTACTTC. Encoded protein: CASSLETGVQETQYF.

Only one count was recorded for this clone. This likely reflects a read error, since a far larger clone is one base away. The chain couples TRBV4-2 to TRBJ2-7; 7 bases line up with TRBD1. The germline CDR1 and CDR2 sequences are LGHNA and YNFKEQ. With V trimmed by 2 bases and J by 6 bases, 7 bases remained unmatched. The CDR3 has 14 amino acids. CDR3 DNA sequence: TGTGCCAGCAGCCAACAACAGGGGACCTGCGAGCAGTACTTC. Translation: CASSQQQGTCEQYF.

This chain connects TRBV5-1 to TRBJ2-3; D remains ambiguous. Germline CDR1 and CDR2: SGHRS and YFSETQ. CDR3 length: 14 amino acids. Trimming cost V 0 bases and J 3 bases, with 8 bases left between them. The CDR3, as DNA: TGCGCCAGCAGCTTGGCCGGCATAACAGATACGCAGTATTTT. Amino acids: CASSLAGITDTQYF.

This clone appeared once. This chain uses TRBV9 with TRBJ2-7; 12 bases match TRBD2. This CDR3 contains 14 residues. Germline V lookup: CDR1 SGDLS, CDR2 YYNGEE. V lost 6 bases, J lost 3 bases, and 4 bases stayed unmatched. CDR3 coding DNA: TGTGCCAGCACCAAGACTAGCGGGAGCTACGAGCAGTACTTC. Its protein is CASTKTSGSYEQYF.

A few counts support this clone. V is TRBV27 and J is TRBJ2-1; 8 bases match TRBD2. Germline loops: CDR1 MNHEY, CDR2 SMNVEV (reference sequence). The CDR3 spans 14 residues. J gave up 8 bases and V 5 bases, and 8 bases lay outside the gene matches. CDR3 residues: CASSRGTRVDEQFF. Here the CDR3 DNA reads TGTGCCAGCAGTCGCGGGACTAGAGTCGATGAGCAGTTCTTC.

In the case of this clone: A far more abundant clone sits one base away, making this likely a read error. The rearrangement joins TRBV20-1 to TRBJ2-7; the D is unclear. Trimming removed 6 bases from V and 5 bases from J, with 11 bases in between. The CDR3 totals 11 residues. Germline CDR1 is DFQATT and CDR2 is SNEGSKA (reference sequence). CDR3 bases: TGCAGTGCAAGACGGACCCACGAGCAGTACTTC. It codes for CSARRTHEQYF.

This rearrangement joins TRBV5-1 to TRBJ1-2, with D unresolved. This CDR3 is built from 13 residues. Germline CDR1 is SGHRS and CDR2 is YFSETQ. V lost 0 bases and J lost 2, with 5 bases in between. The CDR3 sequence: CASSLVGNYGYTF. CDR3 nucleotide sequence: TGCGCCAGCAGCTTGGTGGGGAACTATGGCTACACCTTC. The variable domain in full, completed from reference TRBV5-1 and TRBJ1-2, reads KAGVTQTPRYLIKTRGQQVTLSCSPISGHRSVSWYQQTPGQGLQFLFEYFSETQRNKGNFPGRFSGRQFSNSRSEMNVSTLELGDSALYLCASSLVGNYGYTFGSGTRLTVV.

Worth noting for this clone: The likely explanation is a read error, given a far larger clone one base away. A read error is likely, as this CDR3 ends without the conserved phenylalanine or tryptophan. This sequence joins TRBV4-1 and TRBJ2-2; D not resolved. The germline V gene has CDR1 MGHRA and CDR2 YSYEKL. The V and J ends lost 3 bases and 2 bases respectively, with 4 bases between them. CDR3 length equals 13 residues. CDR3 residues: CASSQSNTGELFL. The DNA for the CDR3 is TGCGCCAGCAGCCAGAGTAACACCGGGGAGCTGTTTCTT.

The chain carries TRBV4-1 and TRBJ1-1, with D possibly TRBD1 on 5 matching bases. V gave up 1 base and J gave up 3 bases, with 12 bases separating them. This CDR3 has 15 amino acids. Germline CDR1 MGHRA, CDR2 YSYEKL. The CDR3 DNA reads TGCGCCAGCAGCCAAGTGGAACAGGCGTACACTGAAGCTTTCTTT. Its translation is CASSQVEQAYTEAFF.

This chain uses TRBV20-1 with TRBJ2-5; no firm D call. The V end lost 3 bases, the J end lost 4 bases, and 6 bases lay between the germline ends. The CDR3 totals 11 residues. The germline CDR1 and CDR2 sequences are DFQATT and SNEGSKA (reference sequence). CDR3 DNA sequence: TGCAGTGCTAGTCCGGGAGAGACCCAGTACTTC. Translated: CSASPGETQYF.

This rearrangement joins TRBV11-1 to TRBJ1-1, with D possibly matching TRBD1 (5 bases). Germline V gives CDR1 SGHAT, CDR2 FQDESV (reference sequence). Trimming took off 2 bases at V and 6 bases at J, with 7 bases between the two ends. The CDR3 runs to 12 residues. CDR3 sequence: CASSLKGPEAFF. The CDR3 DNA reads TGTGCCAGCAGCTTAAAGGGGCCTGAAGCTTTCTTT.

This clone was picked up many times. The V call is TRBV5-1, the J call TRBJ2-1; 7 nucleotides align to TRBD2. CDR3 size: 15 residues. With 3 bases clipped from V and 5 bases from J, the junction kept 8 bases outside the gene matches. The V gene's germline CDR1 is SGHRS and CDR2 YFSETQ. CDR3 sequence reads: CASSSQPSGDNEQFF. The DNA of the CDR3 is TGCGCCAGCAGCTCACAACCCAGCGGGGACAATGAGCAGTTCTTC.

Details on this clone: The sample holds other DNA sequences that translate to the same CDR3. The V and J genes are TRBV5-4 and TRBJ2-7; D may be TRBD1 or TRBD2 (5 bases each). Germline CDR1 and CDR2: SGHNT and YYREEE (reference sequence). V was shortened by 4 bases and J by 0 bases, with 11 bases between the two germline ends. The length of the CDR3 is 14 residues. The CDR3 spells CASSRDRNSYEQYF. The CDR3 nucleotides read TGTGCCAGCAGCCGGGACCGGAACTCCTACGAGCAGTACTTC.

V is TRBV11-1 and J is TRBJ2-7; D is unresolved. V lost 2 bases and J lost 4, with 18 bases in between. The germline V gene encodes CDR1 SGHAT and CDR2 FQDESV (reference sequence). CDR3 size: 16 residues. Here the CDR3 DNA reads TGTGCCAGCAGCTTAATTTCGGGCGGCCCTTTTTACGAGCAGTACTTC. Protein sequence: CASSLISGGPFYEQYF.

Concerning this clone: A single base is all that separates this from a far larger clone, so a read error is likely. The chain combines TRBV30 with TRBJ1-5; D unresolved. V lost 2 bases, J lost 5 bases, and 13 bases lay in between. Germline V CDR1 and CDR2: GTSNPN, SVGIG (reference sequence). The CDR3 is 14 residues long. The CDR3 loop is CAWSNGVVDQPQHF. The DNA of the CDR3 is TGTGCCTGGAGTAACGGGGTGGTAGATCAGCCCCAGCATTTT.

This chain joins TRBV9 and TRBJ2-1; TRBD1 might be the D (5 bases). Germline V lookup: CDR1 SGDLS, CDR2 YYNGEE. Trimming left V 4 bases short and J 9 bases short, with 17 bases between. CDR3 length equals 14 residues. The CDR3 sequence: CASSWMGERGEQFF. The DNA for the CDR3 is TGTGCCAGCAGCTGGATGGGTGAAAGGGGTGAGCAGTTCTTC. Full variable domain (remainder filled in from reference TRBV9 and TRBJ2-1): DSGVTQTPKHLITATGQRVTLRCSPRSGDLSVYWYQQSLDQGLQFLIQYYNGEERAKGNILERFSAQQFPDLHSELNLSSLELGDSALYFCASSWMGERGEQFFGPGTRLTVL.

This clone was counted once. The chain employs TRBV4-1 and TRBJ2-1; perhaps D is TRBD1 or TRBD2 (5 bases each). There are 16 residues in the CDR3. V gave up 1 base and J gave up 2 bases, with 12 bases separating them. Germline CDR1 and CDR2: MGHRA and YSYEKL. The CDR3 DNA is TGCGCCAGCAGCCAAGTGGACCTGGGGGCCTACAATGAGCAGTTCTTC. Its translation is CASSQVDLGAYNEQFF.

This chain links TRBV9 with TRBJ1-1, with TRBD1 identical over 10 bases. Germline assignment: CDR1 SGDLS and CDR2 YYNGEE. V lost 3 bases, J lost 3 bases, and 11 bases stayed unmatched. The CDR3 contains 17 residues. DNA of the CDR3: TGTGCCAGCAGCGATGAACCGGGACAGGGGCTGGACACTGAAGCTTTCTTT. Translating gives CASSDEPGQGLDTEAFF.

Turning to this clone: A far larger clone is off by one base, so a read error is likely. The chain uses TRBV5-4 and TRBJ1-2, with D hard to call. Germline assignment: CDR1 SGHNT and CDR2 YYREEE (reference sequence). This CDR3 has 14 amino acids. In DNA form, the CDR3 reads TGTGCCAGCAGCTTGGATCGGGGTAGCTATGGCAACACCTTC. It specifies CASSLDRGSYGNTF.

This clone was counted between two and nine times. V is TRBV29-1 and J is TRBJ2-1, with TRBD2 matching 7 bases. V shed 3 bases, J shed 8 bases, and the junction held 7 bases outside the gene matches. The CDR3 loop spans 13 amino acids. Per the germline V gene, CDR1 is SQVTM and CDR2 is ANQGSEA. The CDR3 spells CSVDRGGRDEQFF. The CDR3 DNA reads TGCAGCGTTGATAGGGGTGGGAGGGATGAGCAGTTCTTC.

CDR3 sequence reads: CASSLPRNRSPYNEQFF. Written as DNA, the CDR3 is TGTGCCAGCAGTTTACCTCGTAACAGGAGCCCTTACAATGAGCAGTTCTTC. The chain couples TRBV28 to TRBJ2-1; possible D gene TRBD1, 5 bases. CDR1 is MDHEN, CDR2 SYDVKM, per germline. The ends were cut back, 2 bases at V and 4 bases at J, with 18 bases in the middle. This CDR3 has 17 amino acids.

Comments on this clone: A far larger clone is only one base removed, so a read error is likely. The sample has other DNA sequences that encode this CDR3 too. The genes are TRBV6-6 and TRBJ1-1, with D hard to call. The CDR3 covers 15 residues. The V gene's germline CDR1 is MNHNY and CDR2 SVGAGI (reference sequence). V was pared by 10 bases and J by 4 bases, with 22 bases between. Here the CDR3 DNA reads TGTGCCACCCACCCGAGTCCAGGACTTGGCACTGAAGCTTTCTTT. This encodes CATHPSPGLGTEAFF.

The chain joins TRBV2 to TRBJ2-7, with D possibly called TRBD1 or TRBD2 (5 bases each). This CDR3 region has 14 residues. V gave up 6 bases and J gave up 2 bases, with 14 bases separating them. Germline CDR1 reads SNHLY; CDR2 reads FYNNEI. The CDR3 spells CASSDWGTTYEQYF. The DNA of the CDR3 is TGTGCCAGCAGCGATTGGGGGACGACCTACGAGCAGTACTTC.

The chain employs TRBV27 and TRBJ1-2, with unresolved D. Trimming removed 2 bases from V and 2 bases from J, with 6 bases in between. CDR1 and CDR2 (germline): MNHEY, SMNVEV (reference sequence). There are 13 residues in the CDR3. CDR3 nucleotide sequence: TGTGCCAGCAGTTTAAACCCCAACTATGGCTACACCTTC. Its protein is CASSLNPNYGYTF.

The chain employs TRBV4-1 and TRBJ2-3, with 8 bases aligning to TRBD1. This CDR3 has 17 amino acids. With 2 bases clipped from V and 3 bases from J, the junction kept 10 bases outside the gene matches. The germline V gene has CDR1 MGHRA and CDR2 YSYEKL. The CDR3 reads CASSQSLRTGRTDTQYF. DNA of the CDR3: TGCGCCAGCAGCCAATCACTCAGGACAGGGAGGACAGATACGCAGTATTTT.

This CDR3 reads CASSPGRQGSYEQYF. CDR3 DNA: TGTGCCAGTAGTCCCGGGAGACAGGGGTCCTACGAGCAGTACTTC. V and J are TRBV19 and TRBJ2-7; 8 nucleotides agree with TRBD1. J gave up 1 base and V 5 bases, and 7 bases lay outside the gene matches. There are 15 residues in the CDR3. Germline V lookup: CDR1 LNHDA, CDR2 SQIVND (reference sequence).

This chain links TRBV5-1 with TRBJ2-1, with D possibly matching TRBD1 (6 bases). The length of the CDR3 is 15 residues. CDR1 is SGHRS, CDR2 YFSETQ, per germline. Trimming pared 0 bases from V and 8 bases from J, leaving 15 bases between. CDR3 loop: CASSLETGSGYEQFF. In nucleotides, the CDR3 is TGCGCCAGCAGCTTGGAAACAGGGTCAGGTTATGAGCAGTTCTTC. The complete variable domain, with remaining parts taken from reference TRBV5-1 and TRBJ2-1, reads KAGVTQTPRYLIKTRGQQVTLSCSPISGHRSVSWYQQTPGQGLQFLFEYFSETQRNKGNFPGRFSGRQFSNSRSEMNVSTLELGDSALYLCASSLETGSGYEQFFGPGTRLTVL.

This sequence joins TRBV2 and TRBJ2-2; D is unclear. This CDR3 has 13 amino acids. Germline CDR1 is SNHLY and CDR2 is FYNNEI. V lost 6 bases and J lost 2, with 7 bases in between. CDR3 sequence (DNA): TGTGCCAGCAGATTGGTAAACACCGGGGAGCTGTTTTTT. Translation: CASRLVNTGELFF. Full variable domain (missing parts from reference TRBV2 and TRBJ2-2): EPEVTQTPSHQVTQMGQEVILRCVPISNHLYFYWYRQILGQKVEFLVSFYNNEISEKSEIFDDQFSVERPDGSNFTLKIRSTKLEDSAMYFCASRLVNTGELFFGEGSRLTVL.

Concerning this clone: A read error is possible here, since a much larger clone lies one base away. In the same sample, other DNA sequences code for this CDR3. The rearrangement links TRBV5-1 to TRBJ2-1; 9 bases line up with TRBD1. The CDR3 runs to 15 residues. Germline CDR1 is SGHRS and CDR2 is YFSETQ. CDR3 in DNA: TGCGCCAGCAGCTTGAAGGGACAGGGAAACAATGAGCAATTCTTC. Its protein is CASSLKGQGNNEQFF.

Regarding this clone: With a much larger clone just one base away, this may be a read error. Distinct nucleotide sequences in the sample also encode this CDR3. The V and J genes are TRBV21-1 and TRBJ2-7; the table's TRBD2 call for D was not verified on the DNA. TRBV21-1 is a pseudogene locus. The CDR3 loop spans 16 amino acids. CDR3 DNA sequence: TGTGCTAGCAGCAAAAGTCAGACTAGCGGGAGTTACGAGCAGTACTTC. This codes for CASSKSQTSGSYEQYF.

This chain links TRBV7-9 with TRBJ2-7; the D is unclear. CDR3 length equals 11 residues. CDR1 is SEHNR and CDR2 is FQNEAQ in the germline V gene (reference sequence). V was cut by 5 bases and J by 7 bases, with 9 bases left in between. This chain's CDR3 is CASSNQGEQYF. DNA for the CDR3: TGTGCCAGCAGCAATCAAGGAGAGCAGTACTTC.